The next 17 T cell receptor beta chains were all read from a single sample in a study of regulatory T cells in long-lasting Graves disease (dated by TCRdb to the early 2020s). The method behind the library was multiplex PCR. TCRdb shows the sequencer as Illumina HiSeq 4000. CDR3 regions were amplified by Arm-PCR with iRepertoire HTBI primers to construct TCR beta libraries. The raw public data were reprocessed by TCRdb itself: fastp quality trimming at Q25, MiXCR clonotype calling, in-frame beta chains only. All rows with the same CDR3 protein become a single entry with the most common DNA and genes. The sample table records 350,000 to 500,000 distinct CDR3 sequences; about 15% of these occur just once. The ten largest clonotypes hold about 15% of the sample. The time point label corresponds to: newly diagnosed GD, antithyroid drugs for less than 3 months. For both TCR sequencing and RNA sequencing, RNA was extracted from PBMCs using TRIzol.

Separately, the same data were catalogued under a study of T cells in Graves' hyperthyroidism and ophthalmopathy.

The source was peripheral blood mononuclear cells (PBMCs), collected at new diagnosis, from a patient treated with antithyroid drugs. These receptor sequences come from a woman in her fifties or sixties with Graves disease. Donor details come from another sample of the same person, matched by shared clones.

A few counts support this clonotype. This chain joins TRBV18 and TRBJ2-7; 10 bases fit TRBD2. This CDR3 has 15 residues. V lost 4 bases and J lost 4; bases outside the gene matches: 7. The germline V gene has CDR1 KGHSH and CDR2 LQKENI. The DNA of the CDR3 is TGTGCCAGCTCACAACTAGCGGGACCACAATACGAGCAGTACTTC. It codes for CASSQLAGPQYEQYF.

Ten or more counts support this clonotype. The chain joins TRBV5-1 to TRBJ2-7, with 7 positions matching TRBD2. Germline assignment: CDR1 SGHRS and CDR2 YFSETQ. There are 15 residues in the CDR3. The ends lost 3 bases at V and 0 bases at J; junction bases unmatched: 6. The CDR3 region is CASSSDGGSSYEQYF. The CDR3 coding sequence is TGCGCCAGCAGCTCCGACGGGGGGAGCTCCTACGAGCAGTACTTC. Complete variable domain (other parts from reference TRBV5-1 and TRBJ2-7): KAGVTQTPRYLIKTRGQQVTLSCSPISGHRSVSWYQQTPGQGLQFLFEYFSETQRNKGNFPGRFSGRQFSNSRSEMNVSTLELGDSALYLCASSSDGGSSYEQYFGPGTRLTVT.

The table lists this clonotype with many counts. This rearrangement joins TRBV18 to TRBJ2-2; no firm D call. Germline assignment: CDR1 KGHSH and CDR2 LQKENI. Trimming shortened V by 4 bases and J by 3 bases, and 6 bases separated the two germline ends. This CDR3 has 13 residues. The CDR3 DNA reads as TGTGCCAGCTCACGACAAGACACCGGGGAGCTGTTTTTT. This gives the protein CASSRQDTGELFF.

This clonotype was seen ten or more times. The genes are TRBV28 and TRBJ1-5; tentatively, D is TRBD1 (5 bases). Germline V gene lookup returns CDR1 MDHEN and CDR2 SYDVKM. V was pared by 5 bases and J by 8 bases, with 16 bases between. The CDR3 has 14 amino acids. CDR3 coding DNA: TGTGCCAGCAGTACTCAGGGAGAGGTGAAGCCCCAGCATTTT. Its protein product is CASSTQGEVKPQHF.

This clonotype has just one count. V gene TRBV7-9 combines with J gene TRBJ1-4; D is unresolved. The ends were cut back, 5 bases at V and 0 bases at J, with 13 bases in the middle. CDR1 and CDR2 from the germline V gene are SEHNR and FQNEAQ (reference sequence). This CDR3 is built from 16 residues. CDR3 amino acids: CASSPRGFATNEKLFF. CDR3 coding DNA: TGTGCCAGCAGCCCCCGAGGTTTTGCAACTAATGAAAAACTGTTTTTT.

This clonotype was counted between two and nine times. The V gene is TRBV27, the J gene TRBJ2-3, with D perhaps assigned TRBD1 or TRBD2 (5 bases each). Germline V lookup: CDR1 MNHEY, CDR2 SMNVEV (reference sequence). Trimming removed 6 bases at V and 5 bases at J, with 9 bases between. CDR3 length equals 12 residues. This CDR3 reads CASRGTGDTQYF. The CDR3 DNA follows: TGTGCCAGCAGAGGGACGGGAGATACGCAGTATTTT.

The chain combines TRBV18 with TRBJ2-7, with TRBD2 matching over 9 bases. The CDR3 length is 12 residues. The J segment lost 6 bases and the V segment lost 5 bases, leaving 2 bases of the junction unmatched. From germline, CDR1 is KGHSH and CDR2 LQKENI. Written as DNA, the CDR3 is TGTGCCAGCTCATCTAGCGGGACCGAGCAGTACTTC. This translates into CASSSSGTEQYF.

The V call is TRBV9, the J call TRBJ1-1; a possible D gene is TRBD1 (6 bases). V was trimmed by 7 bases and J by 6 bases, leaving 19 bases between them. The CDR3 has 14 residues. CDR1 and CDR2 from the germline V gene are SGDLS and YYNGEE. The CDR3 region is CASGASPAGAEAFF. CDR3 coding DNA: TGTGCCAGCGGCGCCTCTCCCGCAGGGGCTGAAGCTTTCTTT.

This clonotype was recorded many times. The chain links TRBV3-1 to TRBJ1-1; TRBD1 is a possible D gene (5 bases). Germline V gene lookup returns CDR1 LGHDT and CDR2 YNNKEL (reference sequence). The length of the CDR3 is 13 residues. Deletions cut 1 base from V and 4 bases from J, with 7 bases between. The CDR3 nucleotides read TGTGCCAGCAGCCAAGGGACACCCACTGAAGCTTTCTTT. Amino acids: CASSQGTPTEAFF.

The table lists this clonotype with many counts. This sequence joins TRBV5-1 and TRBJ2-3, with 8 bases fitting TRBD2. Germline lookup yields CDR1 SGHRS and CDR2 YFSETQ. CDR3 length equals 16 residues. V lost 4 bases, J lost 4 bases, and 11 bases stayed unmatched. The CDR3 DNA sequence: TGCGCCAGCAGCCCCCGATCAGCGGGAGTTTCAGATACGCAGTATTTT. Its protein is CASSPRSAGVSDTQYF.

This clonotype was observed many times. The rearrangement links TRBV5-1 to TRBJ2-1; weak D call: TRBD1 (6 bases). Trimming cost V 4 bases and J 5 bases, with 16 bases left between them. Germline V CDR1 and CDR2: SGHRS, YFSETQ. This CDR3 has 15 residues. CDR3 region: CASSPGDMSNNEQFF. CDR3 in DNA: TGCGCCAGCAGCCCCGGGGACATGAGTAACAATGAGCAGTTCTTC.

This clonotype was detected ten times or more. The V gene is TRBV2, the J gene TRBJ2-1; 10 nucleotides match TRBD2. The CDR3 sequence is 15 residues long. The ends lost 5 bases at V and 4 bases at J; junction bases unmatched: 5. CDR1 and CDR2 (germline): SNHLY, FYNNEI. CDR3 loop: CASSRGLAVYNEQFF. Here the CDR3 DNA reads TGTGCCAGCAGTCGTGGACTAGCGGTTTACAATGAGCAGTTCTTC.

J is TRBJ2-3 and V is TRBV3-1; D is unclear. The CDR3 length is 17 residues. Germline lookup yields CDR1 LGHDT and CDR2 YNNKEL (reference sequence). V shed 0 bases and J shed 1 base, with 14 bases lying between them. The CDR3 loop is CASSQDSGVRGTDTQYF. The CDR3 DNA reads as TGTGCCAGCAGCCAAGATTCTGGCGTTCGGGGCACAGATACGCAGTATTTT.

The J gene is TRBJ1-1, the V gene TRBV25-1, with 8 bases fitting TRBD1. The CDR3 covers 17 residues. Trimming cost V 4 bases and J 1 base; bases outside gene matches: 11. Per germline, CDR1 MGHDK and CDR2 SYGVNS. Written as DNA, the CDR3 is TGTGCCAGCAGTGCTCCCAGGGGGCGCCCCGGGAACACTGAAGCTTTCTTT. Protein product: CASSAPRGRPGNTEAFF.

Ten or more counts support this clonotype. The genes are TRBV5-1 and TRBJ2-2, with a weak D call TRBD1 (5 bases). The CDR3 is 16 residues long. Deletions cut 0 bases from V and 2 bases from J, with 11 bases between. Germline V CDR1 and CDR2: SGHRS, YFSETQ. The CDR3 loop reads CASSLVTTANTGELFF. CDR3 bases: TGCGCCAGCAGCTTGGTTACGACAGCCAACACCGGGGAGCTGTTTTTT.

Concerning this clonotype itself: It may be a read error: a sequence one base away is much more abundant. The chain couples TRBV6-1 to TRBJ2-5; TRBD2 is a possible D gene (6 bases). The CDR3 spans 13 residues. The germline CDR1 and CDR2 sequences are MNHNS and SASEGT. With 6 bases removed from V and 2 bases from J, the gap between germline ends came to 10 bases. The CDR3 nucleotides read TGTGCCAGCAGGAGGACTACGCAAGAGACCCAGTACTTC. Its protein product is CASRRTTQETQYF.

This clonotype has ten or more counts. The chain is built from TRBV5-1 and TRBJ2-1, with no clear D. Germline V gene data show CDR1 as SGHRS and CDR2 as YFSETQ. The CDR3 is 13 amino acids. V lost 0 bases and J lost 10, with 11 bases in between. CDR3 residues: CASSLGGNVEQFF. In DNA, the CDR3 is TGCGCCAGCAGCTTGGGGGGTAACGTGGAGCAGTTCTTC.